Sequencing of this T cell receptor beta chain was carried out in a study of monozygotic twins with inflammatory bowel disease. Study-level points and caveats: Researchers were unable to tell different T cell subtypes apart. Diversity of TCRbeta measured by inverse Simpson was lower in IBD patients than in healthy co-twins.

With respect to this clonotype: Its antigen is as yet unknown.

The length of the CDR3 is 16 residues. Germline V CDR1 and CDR2: SGDLS, YYNGEE. TCRdb re-called the 5' RACE reads and catalogs CDR3 proteins one per entry, DNA excluded. The clone table shows around 380,000 distinct CDR3 sequences, with the ten largest holding 2% to 3%. V is TRBV9 and J is TRBJ2-2; TCRdb calls TRBD1, which cannot be checked without DNA. Sequencing was performed on blood. The sequence derives from a human donor with ulcerative colitis or Crohn's disease, or a healthy co-twin of an affected twin (not recorded which). CDR3 loop: CASSVSGQYPLRELFF.